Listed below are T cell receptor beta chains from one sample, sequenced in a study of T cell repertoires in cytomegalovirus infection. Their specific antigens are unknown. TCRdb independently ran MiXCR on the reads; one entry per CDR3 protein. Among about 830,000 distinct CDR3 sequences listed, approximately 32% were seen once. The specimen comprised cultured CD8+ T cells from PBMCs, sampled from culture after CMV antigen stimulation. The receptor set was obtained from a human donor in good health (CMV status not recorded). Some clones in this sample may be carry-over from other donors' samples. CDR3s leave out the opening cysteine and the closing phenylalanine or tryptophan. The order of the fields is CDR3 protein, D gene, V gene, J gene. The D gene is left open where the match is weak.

CDR3 protein: ASSLRAGAEGYEQY; D gene: -; V gene: TRBV13; J gene: TRBJ2-7
CDR3 protein: ASRKLAGGHNEQF; D gene: TRBD2; V gene: TRBV7-6; J gene: TRBJ2-1
CDR3 protein: ASSGQGTLEQY; D gene: -; V gene: TRBV7-9; J gene: TRBJ2-7
CDR3 protein: ASSPAGGWAEAF; D gene: -; V gene: TRBV7-9; J gene: TRBJ1-1
CDR3 protein: AIPRREDTGELF; D gene: -; V gene: TRBV6-1; J gene: TRBJ2-2
CDR3 protein: SARVLSGGSNQPQH; D gene: -; V gene: TRBV20-1; J gene: TRBJ1-5
CDR3 protein: ASRRRGDSKGETQY; D gene: -; V gene: TRBV7-2; J gene: TRBJ2-5
CDR3 protein: ASSSLQDQPQH; D gene: -; V gene: TRBV7-9; J gene: TRBJ1-5
CDR3 protein: ASSFWGTSGANVLT; D gene: -; V gene: TRBV5-3; J gene: TRBJ2-6
CDR3 protein: ATSDYLDRIQETQY; D gene: -; V gene: TRBV24-1; J gene: TRBJ2-5
CDR3 protein: ASSLAGGDNEQF; D gene: TRBD2; V gene: TRBV7-3; J gene: TRBJ2-1
CDR3 protein: ASSPNQQGDRNIQY; D gene: TRBD1; V gene: TRBV5-6; J gene: TRBJ2-4
CDR3 protein: ASRWGTYNEQF; D gene: -; V gene: TRBV12-3/TRBV12-4; J gene: TRBJ2-1
CDR3 protein: SARDPIGQEMDGYT; D gene: TRBD1; V gene: TRBV20-1; J gene: TRBJ1-2
CDR3 protein: ASSEGTVYGYT; D gene: TRBD1; V gene: TRBV25-1; J gene: TRBJ1-2
CDR3 protein: ASSSPDRAEKLF; D gene: TRBD1; V gene: TRBV6-2/TRBV6-3; J gene: TRBJ1-4
CDR3 protein: ASSPGGSGEQF; D gene: -; V gene: TRBV5-6; J gene: TRBJ2-1
CDR3 protein: ASHWAYEQY; D gene: -; V gene: TRBV2; J gene: TRBJ2-7
CDR3 protein: AIRPGNTEAF; D gene: -; V gene: TRBV19; J gene: TRBJ1-1
CDR3 protein: ASSRGLAGEFEETQY; D gene: TRBD2; V gene: TRBV7-6; J gene: TRBJ2-5
CDR3 protein: ASSPPRAELVDEQF; D gene: -; V gene: TRBV19; J gene: TRBJ2-1
CDR3 protein: ASSLDKSSYNSPLH; D gene: -; V gene: TRBV9; J gene: TRBJ1-6
CDR3 protein: ASSLAGQGSI; D gene: TRBD1; V gene: TRBV12-3/TRBV12-4; J gene: TRBJ1-2
CDR3 protein: ASSPLTGVIGELF; D gene: TRBD1; V gene: TRBV6-5; J gene: TRBJ2-2
CDR3 protein: ASSPMGSGQIDNSPLH; D gene: -; V gene: TRBV19; J gene: TRBJ1-6
CDR3 protein: ATHSGGYTDTQY; D gene: TRBD2; V gene: TRBV27; J gene: TRBJ2-3
CDR3 protein: ASTQWYSGGDTQY; D gene: TRBD2; V gene: TRBV2; J gene: TRBJ2-3
CDR3 protein: ASSLLHTGELF; D gene: -; V gene: TRBV5-4; J gene: TRBJ2-2
CDR3 protein: ASSPLTGSSYNEQF; D gene: -; V gene: TRBV7-4; J gene: TRBJ2-1
CDR3 protein: ASSEVLDYLYGYT; D gene: -; V gene: TRBV6-1; J gene: TRBJ1-2
CDR3 protein: SARDPAGGLNEQF; D gene: TRBD2; V gene: TRBV20-1; J gene: TRBJ2-1
CDR3 protein: ASRGTGGVQETQY; D gene: TRBD1; V gene: TRBV27; J gene: TRBJ2-5
CDR3 protein: ASSLARDSNYGYT; D gene: -; V gene: TRBV12-3/TRBV12-4; J gene: TRBJ1-2
CDR3 protein: ASSLGGVPNYGYT; D gene: -; V gene: TRBV27; J gene: TRBJ1-2
CDR3 protein: ASSFVAGANTGELF; D gene: TRBD2; V gene: TRBV28; J gene: TRBJ2-2
CDR3 protein: ASSHARDRRNEKLF; D gene: TRBD1; V gene: TRBV14; J gene: TRBJ1-4
CDR3 protein: ASSQRNRIGWGSYNEQF; D gene: -; V gene: TRBV3-1; J gene: TRBJ2-1
CDR3 protein: AISESAGLTEAF; D gene: -; V gene: TRBV10-3; J gene: TRBJ1-1
CDR3 protein: SVRSGDTEAF; D gene: -; V gene: TRBV29-1; J gene: TRBJ1-1
CDR3 protein: ATSDVGGPSYNEQF; D gene: -; V gene: TRBV24-1; J gene: TRBJ2-1
CDR3 protein: ASSPRALGKNPEAF; D gene: -; V gene: TRBV19; J gene: TRBJ1-1
CDR3 protein: AILTREQETQY; D gene: -; V gene: TRBV2; J gene: TRBJ2-5
CDR3 protein: ASSQEWTGGLGYGYT; D gene: TRBD1; V gene: TRBV4-1; J gene: TRBJ1-2
CDR3 protein: ASSLSRGPTEAF; D gene: TRBD1; V gene: TRBV13; J gene: TRBJ1-1
CDR3 protein: ASSARRTGRNQPQH; D gene: TRBD1; V gene: TRBV6-1; J gene: TRBJ1-5
CDR3 protein: ASSSGTSTWYEQY; D gene: TRBD2; V gene: TRBV7-6; J gene: TRBJ2-7
CDR3 protein: ASSEAHGGQETQY; D gene: -; V gene: TRBV2; J gene: TRBJ2-5
CDR3 protein: ASSPSFRGDYGYT; D gene: -; V gene: TRBV7-6; J gene: TRBJ1-2
CDR3 protein: ASSLIGTDYQETQY; D gene: TRBD1; V gene: TRBV7-6; J gene: TRBJ2-5
CDR3 protein: ASSPTTGGSYEQY; D gene: TRBD1; V gene: TRBV2; J gene: TRBJ2-7
CDR3 protein: ASTFGTSGTDTQY; D gene: TRBD2; V gene: TRBV12-3/TRBV12-4; J gene: TRBJ2-3
CDR3 protein: ASSLGTGGDTQY; D gene: TRBD1; V gene: TRBV19; J gene: TRBJ2-3
CDR3 protein: ASSETSDQETQY; D gene: TRBD2; V gene: TRBV12-3/TRBV12-4; J gene: TRBJ2-5
CDR3 protein: ASSILAGQNTEAF; D gene: -; V gene: TRBV19; J gene: TRBJ1-1
CDR3 protein: ATENHRGVAEAF; D gene: TRBD1; V gene: TRBV6-6; J gene: TRBJ1-1
CDR3 protein: ASSEASGYYEQY; D gene: TRBD2; V gene: TRBV6-1; J gene: TRBJ2-7
CDR3 protein: ASSPLSNQPQH; D gene: -; V gene: TRBV28; J gene: TRBJ1-5
CDR3 protein: ASTIVFRKGEELF; D gene: -; V gene: TRBV6-5; J gene: TRBJ1-4
CDR3 protein: ASFDGEAKNIQY; D gene: -; V gene: TRBV5-4; J gene: TRBJ2-4